Following are 12 T cell receptor beta chains from one sample sequenced in a study of T cells in Graves' hyperthyroidism and ophthalmopathy. The investigators amplified TCR beta CDR3 regions from RNA transcripts. First-round RT-PCR with HTBI primers amplified the TCR CDR3 region. One entry per CDR3 protein results from TCRdb running MiXCR on the multiplex PCR reads. The sample lists hundreds of thousands of distinct CDR3 sequences, around 21% occurring once. Sequenced material: blood. These receptors all come from a young man with Graves' ophthalmopathy.

This clonotype has a count of ten or more. The rearrangement uses TRBV28 and TRBJ2-7, with 11 bases identical to TRBD1. Trimming removed 3 bases from V and 5 bases from J; junction bases left unmatched: 6. This CDR3 is 15 amino acids long. Germline CDR1 is MDHEN and CDR2 is SYDVKM. DNA for the CDR3: TGTGCCAGCAGTTTGGGGGACAGGGGGTTGAACGAGCAGTACTTC. It translates to CASSLGDRGLNEQYF. The full variable domain, its missing parts supplied by reference TRBV28 and TRBJ2-7, is DVKVTQSSRYLVKRTGEKVFLECVQDMDHENMFWYRQDPGLGLRLIYFSYDVKMKEKGDIPEGYSVSREKKERFSLILESASTNQTSMYLCASSLGDRGLNEQYFGPGTRLTVT.

The table lists this clonotype with many counts. This chain connects TRBV2 to TRBJ1-2; tentative D call: TRBD1 (5 bases). Germline V gene lookup returns CDR1 SNHLY and CDR2 FYNNEI. The CDR3 spans 14 residues. V shed 1 base and J shed 2 bases, with 8 bases lying between them. The DNA of the CDR3 is TGTGCCAGCAGTGAAGAGGGACTGAACTATGGCTACACCTTC. This sequence encodes CASSEEGLNYGYTF.

The rearrangement joins TRBV20-1 to TRBJ2-1, with D hard to call. The V end lost 0 bases, the J end lost 1 base, and 13 bases lay between the germline ends. CDR3 size: 16 residues. The germline CDR1 and CDR2 sequences are DFQATT and SNEGSKA (reference sequence). DNA for the CDR3: TGCAGTGCTAGAGATCAGACTCCTTTATCCTACAATGAGCAGTTCTTC. It translates to CSARDQTPLSYNEQFF.

This clonotype was picked up many times. The rearrangement links TRBV27 to TRBJ2-3; a possible D gene is TRBD1 (5 bases). The CDR3 is made up of 13 amino acids. In germline, CDR1 is MNHEY, CDR2 SMNVEV (reference sequence). V dropped 2 bases and J dropped 8 bases, with 11 bases sitting between them. The CDR3 DNA follows: TGTGCCAGCAGTTTAATGATTGGGGCTACGCAGTATTTT. Amino acid sequence: CASSLMIGATQYF.

The rearrangement uses TRBV13 and TRBJ2-5; D is ambiguous. The germline CDR1 and CDR2 sequences are PRHDT and FYEKMQ (reference sequence). V was shortened by 8 bases and J by 1 base, with 11 bases between the two germline ends. The CDR3 covers 13 residues. The CDR3 is CASAIGFQETQYF. The CDR3 DNA is TGTGCCAGCGCGATAGGGTTCCAAGAGACCCAGTACTTC.

The V and J genes are TRBV28 and TRBJ2-7, with 9 bases fitting TRBD2. The J segment lost 3 bases and the V segment lost 5 bases, leaving 5 bases of the junction unmatched. The CDR3 runs 14 residues. Germline-derived CDR1 and CDR2 are MDHEN and SYDVKM. The CDR3 DNA sequence: TGTGCCAGCAGTGCCCGACTAGCGGACTACGAGCAGTACTTC. It codes for CASSARLADYEQYF.

The chain links TRBV20-1 to TRBJ2-7, with 8 nucleotides matching TRBD1. CDR3 length equals 15 residues. Germline lookup yields CDR1 DFQATT and CDR2 SNEGSKA (reference sequence). V was pared by 5 bases and J by 2 bases, with 11 bases of the junction left unmatched. DNA of the CDR3: TGCAGTGCTCTCCCCAGACAGGGGAGAGCCTACGAGCAGTACTTC. This encodes CSALPRQGRAYEQYF.

This chain joins TRBV4-3 and TRBJ1-2; D not certain. The germline gives CDR1 LGHNA, CDR2 YSLEER. CDR3 length: 16 amino acids. V shed 0 bases and J shed 7 bases, with 18 bases lying between them. This CDR3 is CASSQEAEGRSSGYTF. The CDR3 DNA reads as TGCGCCAGCAGCCAAGAGGCCGAGGGTCGCAGTAGTGGCTACACCTTC.

V gene TRBV20-1 combines with J gene TRBJ2-3, with D tentatively TRBD2 (6 bases). The CDR3 is 15 residues long. Deletions cut 3 bases from V and 5 bases from J, with 18 bases between. Germline V gene sequence: CDR1 DFQATT, CDR2 SNEGSKA (reference sequence). The chain's CDR3 is CSASPTRGRIDTQYF. The DNA of the CDR3 is TGCAGTGCTAGTCCCACAAGAGGGAGGATAGATACGCAGTATTTT.

This chain uses TRBV20-1 with TRBJ2-1; the match to TRBD2 covers 14 bases. Germline assignment: CDR1 DFQATT and CDR2 SNEGSKA (reference sequence). This CDR3 has 15 residues. V gave up 5 bases and J gave up 5 bases; unmatched junction bases: 5. CDR3 nucleotides: TGCAGTGCTGGCACGGGACTAGCGGGAGACAATGAGCAGTTCTTC. Residues: CSAGTGLAGDNEQFF.

V and J are TRBV5-5 and TRBJ2-1, with 9 bases that match TRBD2. Looked up from germline, CDR1 is SGHKS and CDR2 is YYEKEE (reference sequence). The CDR3 covers 13 residues. V trimming: 7 bases; J trimming: 10 bases; junction bases outside the gene matches: 9. CDR3 coding DNA: TGTGCCAGCGACGGTAGCGGGAGCCACGAGCAGTTCTTC. It encodes CASDGSGSHEQFF.

The chain uses TRBV3-1 and TRBJ1-3, with a tentative D call TRBD1 (6 bases). Germline CDR1 is LGHDT and CDR2 is YNNKEL (reference sequence). The CDR3 is 17 amino acids. Trimming shortened V by 0 bases and J by 0 bases, and 12 bases separated the two germline ends. The CDR3 here is CASSQDSGADSGNTIYF. CDR3 coding DNA: TGTGCCAGCAGCCAAGATTCAGGGGCGGACTCTGGAAACACCATATATTTT.